This is a list of T cell receptor beta chains from one sample in a study of blood T cell repertoires in COVID-19. TCRdb's copy holds only in-frame clones and misses some; the assay was immunoSEQ multiplex PCR. This table has a few hundred thousand clones, roughly 82% appearing once. Sequencing used peripheral blood. The source is a man aged 35 to 55 who had recovered from COVID-19. Each CDR3 is given without its conserved first and last residue. Each record gives: J gene, V gene, CDR3 length, D gene, CDR3 protein. A D gene is named only where the DNA matches it firmly.

>TRBJ2-1|TRBV6-2/TRBV6-3|16|TRBD2
ASSYQRGPSSIYNEQF
>TRBJ2-4|TRBV12-3/TRBV12-4|9|NA
ASRSMNIQY
>TRBJ2-7|TRBV6-8|13|NA
ASRAAGGLRPEQY
>TRBJ2-3|TRBV5-1|15|TRBD2
ASSSGTSGRATDTQY
>TRBJ1-5|TRBV2|13|NA
ASTEDSHSNQPQH
>TRBJ2-7|TRBV19|15|NA
ASRFSARGFGSYEQY
>TRBJ2-3|TRBV19|16|NA
ASSTTLAGKHSTDTQY
>TRBJ1-2|TRBV7-9|12|TRBD1
ASSLTQGAGGYT
>TRBJ2-1|TRBV24-1|15|NA
ATSDPRRGPEHNEQF
>TRBJ2-1|TRBV7-9|13|NA
ASSLVGGVRSEQF
>TRBJ1-1|TRBV2|12|NA
ASSEALTRTEAF
>TRBJ2-7|TRBV7-2|14|NA
ASSPAESGRPYEQY
>TRBJ1-2|TRBV3-1/TRBV3-2|11|TRBD1
ASSHRDRATFS
>TRBJ2-7|TRBV29-1|12|TRBD2
SVQPGLVAGEQY
>TRBJ1-2|TRBV5-1|13|NA
ASSLAGGRNYGYT
>TRBJ1-2|TRBV7-9|11|TRBD1
ASSMTGDYGYT
>TRBJ1-5|TRBV2|12|TRBD1
ASSPDRGDQPQH
>TRBJ2-2|TRBV5-1|13|TRBD2
ASSLGGSDAGELF
>TRBJ1-2|TRBV6-2/TRBV6-3|11|TRBD1
ASSSGQGYGYT
>TRBJ2-7|TRBV19|13|TRBD2
ASRRKASGPYEQY
>TRBJ1-1|TRBV12-3/TRBV12-4|10|NA
ASSLFPGEAF
>TRBJ1-1|TRBV7-2|10|NA
ASSWANTEAF
>TRBJ2-2|TRBV2|13|TRBD2
ASSEMASGTGELF
>TRBJ1-2|TRBV6-2/TRBV6-3|12|NA
ASSREGWGYGYT
>TRBJ1-2|TRBV11-3|13|NA
ASSLRTGGAYGYT
>TRBJ1-3|TRBV9|11|NA
ASSIPPRGAIY
>TRBJ2-3|TRBV18|12|TRBD1
ASSPRRDSNTQY
>TRBJ1-6|TRBV19|13|NA
ASNRQPTVNSPLH
>TRBJ1-2|TRBV7-9|14|NA
ASSPRLRGGNYGYT
>TRBJ2-1|TRBV14|12|TRBD1
ASSQEVWGGTEF
>TRBJ1-5|TRBV30|14|TRBD1
AWSVGVGTVNQPQH
>TRBJ2-3|TRBV10-3|14|TRBD2
AISESTSGTTDTQY
>TRBJ2-7|TRBV7-2|11|NA
ASSSNRAYEQY
>TRBJ1-3|TRBV12-3/TRBV12-4|11|NA
ASSPGWSYTIY
>TRBJ1-2|TRBV5-1|10|NA
ASSVDSYGYT
>TRBJ1-5|TRBV12-5|16|NA
ASGSGGLGAGDNQPQH
>TRBJ1-5|TRBV7-9|11|NA
ASSFEGRQPQH
>TRBJ1-3|TRBV5-6|13|NA
ASSLVAGSGNTIY
>TRBJ1-5|TRBV19|12|NA
ASSPSGRNQPQH
>TRBJ1-6|TRBV15|15|NA
ATSREFSAELNSPLH
>TRBJ1-6|TRBV10-3|14|NA
AIRADNNRENSPLH
>TRBJ2-7|TRBV9|12|TRBD1
ASSVGQGVYEQY
>TRBJ2-3|TRBV19|14|NA
ASSIEAGSATDTQY
>TRBJ1-1|TRBV5-8|13|NA
ASSFQGLLSTEAF
>TRBJ2-3|TRBV11-3|16|TRBD1
ASRTSPGTVKGSDTQY
>TRBJ1-1|TRBV30|12|NA
AWTMHLANTEAF